Listed below are T cell receptor beta chains from one sample, sequenced in a study of blood T cells in healthy people across ages. TCRdb ran MiXCR on the 5' RACE reads and lists one entry per CDR3 protein. Among 1.8 million or so distinct CDR3 sequences listed, approximately 40% were seen once. Input material: blood. These TCRs come from a human donor in good health. CDR3s include the opening cysteine and the closing phenylalanine or tryptophan. D genes are given only for firm matches. Not all rows give a size; the values are once, few, many and, for expanded clones, a class.

TRBV28	TRBJ1-2	14	NA	NA	TGTGCCAGCAGTTTCGAGCAGAGAAACTATGGCTACACCTTC	CASSFEQRNYGYTF
TRBV7-9	TRBJ1-2	11	NA	few	TGTGCCAGCAGCTCGTCGACTGGATACACCTTC	CASSSSTGYTF
TRBV12-3/TRBV12-4	TRBJ1-2	15	TRBD1	once	TGTGCCAGCAGTTCCACAGGGGGCGAGAGCTATGGCTACACCTTC	CASSSTGGESYGYTF
TRBV18	TRBJ2-5	14	NA	NA	TGTGCCAGCTCACCACTAAGAAAAGTGGAGACCCAGTACTTC	CASSPLRKVETQYF
TRBV27	TRBJ2-1	18	TRBD1	NA	TGTGCCAGCAGCCTCCAAACAGGGGGCCTACAAGGTTACAATGAGCAGTTCTTC	CASSLQTGGLQGYNEQFF
TRBV5-1	TRBJ2-1	17	TRBD2	NA	TGCGCCAGCAGCTCTGGACTAGCGGGAGTTGGAAACTTCGAGCAGTTCTTC	CASSSGLAGVGNFEQFF
TRBV5-1	TRBJ1-4	15	TRBD1	few	TGCGCCAGCAGCTTGGCCGTGACAGGGGGCCGTGGACTGTTTTTT	CASSLAVTGGRGLFF
TRBV11-2	TRBJ2-6	12	NA	NA	TGTGCCAGCAGCTCGGTAGGCATCGGCCTGACTTTC	CASSSVGIGLTF
TRBV5-1	TRBJ1-5	15	TRBD1	NA	TGCGCCAGCTACCCCTACAGGGGTAGAGGACAGCCCCAGCATTTT	CASYPYRGRGQPQHF
TRBV9	TRBJ2-7	18	NA	few	TGTGCCAGCAGCGTAGGGGTAGGTGTGAGTGTCGGGGGCTACGAGCAGTACTTC	CASSVGVGVSVGGYEQYF
TRBV29-1	TRBJ2-3	15	TRBD2	few	TGCAGCGCCGAGACTAGCGGGGGGCCCACAGATACGCAGTATTTT	CSAETSGGPTDTQYF
TRBV7-9	TRBJ2-1	16	TRBD1	NA	TGTGCCAGCAGCCCCCCTGACAGGGGCTTACGTGAGGAGCAGTTCTTC	CASSPPDRGLREEQFF
TRBV5-1	TRBJ2-3	15	NA	NA	TGCGCCAGCAGCTACACCCGGGACTCCACAGATACGCAGTATTTT	CASSYTRDSTDTQYF
TRBV5-8	TRBJ2-1	17	NA	once	TGTGCCAGCAGCATATTCACAGGGCACGGCTCCTACAATGAGCAGTTCTTC	CASSIFTGHGSYNEQFF
TRBV15	TRBJ2-7	14	NA	NA	TGTGCCACCAGCTCCCTTGAGGCCGACTACGAGCAGTACTTC	CATSSLEADYEQYF
TRBV12-3/TRBV12-4	TRBJ1-2	13	TRBD1	NA	TGTGCCAGCAGTTTTGGGACAGGGAGTGGCTACACCTTC	CASSFGTGSGYTF
TRBV29-1	TRBJ1-2	12	TRBD1	NA	TGCAGCGGTGACAGGGGAAGGGATGGCTACACCTTC	CSGDRGRDGYTF
TRBV4-3	TRBJ2-5	16	NA	many	TGCGCCAGCAGCCCCACGGCGGGGACCCTCCAAGAGACCCAGTACTTC	CASSPTAGTLQETQYF
TRBV4-3	TRBJ2-3	14	NA	NA	TGCGCCAGCGGCCAAGATCCAGCCACAGATACGCAGTATTTT	CASGQDPATDTQYF
TRBV12-3/TRBV12-4	TRBJ2-5	15	NA	NA	TGTGCCAGCAGTTTAATACTAGGGAGACCGGAGACCCAGTACTTC	CASSLILGRPETQYF
TRBV5-6	TRBJ1-2	15	TRBD1	few	TGTGCCAGCAGTCCACCCGGGACAGGGGGCTATGGCTACACCTTC	CASSPPGTGGYGYTF
TRBV29-1	TRBJ1-2	11	NA	few	TGCAGCGGTGCAGGGGTCTATGGCTACACCTTC	CSGAGVYGYTF
TRBV7-2	TRBJ2-1	15	TRBD2	NA	TGTGCCAGCAGCCCGACTAGCGGGGGGGCCCATGAGCAGTTCTTC	CASSPTSGGAHEQFF
TRBV7-9	TRBJ2-3	16	TRBD1	NA	TGTGCCAGCAGCCCAAGGACAGGGGAGAGGGGAGATACGCAGTATTTT	CASSPRTGERGDTQYF
TRBV7-2	TRBJ1-2	15	NA	once	TGTGCCAGCAGCTCCGAGGCACAGACTAACTATGGCTACACCTTC	CASSSEAQTNYGYTF
TRBV5-1	TRBJ2-7	15	NA	many	TGCGCCAGCAGCTTGGACCCTCGTAGCTCCTACGAGCAGTACTTC	CASSLDPRSSYEQYF
TRBV5-5	TRBJ2-7	14	NA	NA	TGTGCCAGCAGCTTGGAGGGGGTAGTCCACGAGCAGTACTTC	CASSLEGVVHEQYF
TRBV24-1	TRBJ1-2	14	NA	few	TGTGCCACCAGTGAATCGGGACATAACTATGGCTACACCTTC	CATSESGHNYGYTF
TRBV5-1	TRBJ1-1	17	NA	NA	TGCGCCAGCAGCTTGGGCTCTCACGGGGGGCGCTTCACTGAAGCTTTCTTT	CASSLGSHGGRFTEAFF
TRBV27	TRBJ2-1	15	NA	NA	TGTGCCAACAGTTTAGGCGGGGGCCTATATAATGAGCAGTTCTTC	CANSLGGGLYNEQFF
TRBV5-1	TRBJ2-3	17	NA	once	TGCGCCAGCAGCTTTCGGGGACTGGGACCTAGCACAGATACGCAGTATTTT	CASSFRGLGPSTDTQYF
TRBV7-2	TRBJ2-7	15	NA	NA	TGTGCCAGCAGCTGGGTAGGACAGAGCTCCTACGAGCAGTACTTC	CASSWVGQSSYEQYF
TRBV7-6	TRBJ2-3	15	NA	few	TGTGCCAGCAGCGACCTAGCTTCCGCCAGGGATACGCAGTATTTT	CASSDLASARDTQYF
TRBV13	TRBJ1-2	18	NA	NA	TGTGCCAGCAGCTTAGCCTCTTTGGCCGAGGCTTACAACTATGGCTACACCTTC	CASSLASLAEAYNYGYTF
TRBV6-6	TRBJ2-7	13	TRBD1	NA	TGTGCCAGCAATACAGGACAGGGTGACGAGCAGTACTTC	CASNTGQGDEQYF
TRBV30	TRBJ2-7	13	NA	few	TGTGCCTGGGGGGAAGGTAATCTCTACGAGCAGTACTTC	CAWGEGNLYEQYF
TRBV7-9	TRBJ1-1	11	NA	NA	TGTGCCACGGACACAAACACTGAAGCTTTCTTT	CATDTNTEAFF
TRBV9	TRBJ2-4	13	NA	NA	TGTGCCAGCGCCCGAGGGGTAAGGGGTGAGCAGTACTTC	CASARGVRGEQYF
TRBV7-2	TRBJ2-2	17	TRBD1	NA	TGTGCCAGCAGCTTCACAGGGGGCGGTGGTGGTGGAGGGGAGCTGTTTTTT	CASSFTGGGGGGGELFF
TRBV20-1	TRBJ1-1	11	NA	NA	TGCAGTGCTAGAGATCCGGTGGGGGCTTTCTTT	CSARDPVGAFF
TRBV28	TRBJ1-1	11	NA	NA	TGTGCCCGCAGTTTTGCGAGTGAAGCTTTCTTT	CARSFASEAFF
TRBV7-9	TRBJ2-7	12	NA	many	TGTGCCAGCAGCTTTGGCGCTAACGAGCAGTACTTC	CASSFGANEQYF
TRBV7-9	TRBJ2-7	14	NA	NA	TGTGCCAGCAGCGGTGTGGGACAATTCAACGAGCAGTACTTC	CASSGVGQFNEQYF
TRBV3-1	TRBJ2-2	11	NA	NA	TGTGCCAGCCGGAATTCCGGGGAGCTGTTTTTT	CASRNSGELFF
TRBV4-3	TRBJ2-6	19	TRBD2	few	TGCGCCAGCAGCCAAGATGGGGGGGTTTTCTCGGCTGGGGCCAACGTCCTGACTTTC	CASSQDGGVFSAGANVLTF
TRBV6-2/TRBV6-3	TRBJ1-2	14	NA	NA	TGTGCCAGCAGTTACATAGCAACTAACTATGGCTACACCTTC	CASSYIATNYGYTF
TRBV19	TRBJ2-2	15	TRBD1	NA	TGTGCCAGTAGTACCGGGACAGGGTACACCGGGGAGCTGTTTTTT	CASSTGTGYTGELFF
TRBV20-1	TRBJ2-7	17	NA	NA	TGCAGTGCTAGAACGAACTGGCCTACGAAGAGCTCCTACGAGCAGTACTTC	CSARTNWPTKSSYEQYF
TRBV4-3	TRBJ2-1	15	NA	NA	TGCGCCAGCAGCCAAAACGGACAGGGAGGGAATGAGCAGTTCTTC	CASSQNGQGGNEQFF
TRBV7-9	TRBJ1-2	14	TRBD1	NA	TGTGCCAGCGGCTCAATAGGGACAGGCTATGGCTACACCTTC	CASGSIGTGYGYTF
TRBV20-1	TRBJ2-3	15	TRBD2	NA	TGCAGTGCTAGCGAGGCGGGGGGGGGCACAGATACGCAGTATTTT	CSASEAGGGTDTQYF
TRBV4-2	TRBJ1-5	17	NA	NA	TGTGCCAGCAGCCAAGAGGTGGAAAAGGATAGCAATCAGCCCCAGCATTTT	CASSQEVEKDSNQPQHF